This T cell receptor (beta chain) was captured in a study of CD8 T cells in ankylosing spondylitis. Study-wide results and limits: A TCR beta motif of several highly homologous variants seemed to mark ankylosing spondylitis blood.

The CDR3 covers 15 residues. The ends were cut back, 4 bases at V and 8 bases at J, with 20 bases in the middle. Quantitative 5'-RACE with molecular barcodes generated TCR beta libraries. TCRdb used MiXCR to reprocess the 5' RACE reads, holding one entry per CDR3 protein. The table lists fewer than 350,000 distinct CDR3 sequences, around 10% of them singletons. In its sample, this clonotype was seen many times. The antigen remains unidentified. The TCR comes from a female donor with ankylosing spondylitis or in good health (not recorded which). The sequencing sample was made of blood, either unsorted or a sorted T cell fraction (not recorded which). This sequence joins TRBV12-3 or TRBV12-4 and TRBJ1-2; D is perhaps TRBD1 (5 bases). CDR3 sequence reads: CASSSQLSGARGYTF. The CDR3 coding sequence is TGTGCCAGCAGTTCTCAACTAAGCGGGGCGCGAGGCTACACCTTC.